This TCR beta chain originates from a study of response to subunit inactivated influenza vaccine. Findings and caveats of the study: Authors suggested each seasonal flu vaccination may recruit only limited numbers of new T cells.

TCRdb called the RT-PCR reads again in MiXCR, with one record for every CDR3 protein. The sample lists roughly 620,000 distinct CDR3 sequences; 11% were seen once. This clonotype was observed at least ten times. Its specificity is not known. V lost 6 bases and J 6 bases, leaving 25 bases between the germline ends. The CDR3 extends over 16 amino acids. Germline V gene data show CDR1 as SGHRS and CDR2 as YFSETQ. A further study also used this sample, focusing on T cells expressing NK-cell markers. That source notes: Libraries used 5'RACE template switching adding universal primer site and UMIs. According to the study, TCR beta repertoires originated from sorted CD3+CD56+NKG2C+, CD3+CD56+NKG2C- and CD3+CD56-NKG2C+ T cells. T cells sorted in several experiments were restricted to alpha-beta TCR T cells by an anti-gamma-delta TCR antibody.

The sample here was PBMCs from blood, taken on the day of vaccination. The receptor was derived from a man aged 45 to 65 who received an inactivated influenza vaccine. J is TRBJ2-7 and V is TRBV5-1; tentative D call: TRBD2 (5 bases). This chain's CDR3 is CASKGPGSEASSEQYF. CDR3 bases: TGCGCCAGCAAAGGCCCGGGATCGGAAGCGTCGTCCGAGCAGTACTTC.